A selection of T cell receptor beta chains follows, all from one sample in a study of OX40 agonist ivuxolimab in advanced cancers. Method: immunoSEQ multiplex PCR; TCRdb's copy keeps in-frame clones and lacks some. The data contain approximately 47,000 clones, around 84% of them singletons. The starting material was CD4+ or CD8+ T cells sorted from blood, obtained in a trial of the OX40 agonist ivuxolimab. The receptor source for this set is an adult with an advanced solid tumor such as melanoma, head and neck, liver or kidney cancer. Both conserved end residues are part of each CDR3. The D gene is left open where the match is weak.

.,TRBJ2-5,TRBV7-9,CASSLLQGSETQYF
.,TRBJ1-2,TRBV30,CAWSPPGTATYGYTF
.,TRBJ2-7,TRBV19,CASSISNTNPYEQYF
.,TRBJ1-2,TRBV30,CAWSVPGSGYTF
TRBD1,TRBJ1-1,TRBV6-6,CASSSHRGRATEAFF
.,TRBJ1-1,TRBV5-1,CASSLGGGNTEAFF
.,TRBJ1-4,TRBV30,CAWSVGSGATNEKLFF
TRBD1,TRBJ1-4,TRBV19,CATWTGDATNEKLFF
TRBD2,TRBJ2-3,TRBV11-2,CASSPGGRLGSDTQYF
.,TRBJ2-1,TRBV30,CAWSTGASQTTYNEQFF
.,TRBJ2-3,TRBV10-2,CASRLSGPTDTQYF
.,TRBJ2-5,TRBV11-2,CASSPARGSLQETQYF
.,TRBJ1-5,TRBV30,CAWGVKGNQPQHF
TRBD1,TRBJ2-6,TRBV5-1,CASSLFGQGSSGANVLTF
.,TRBJ2-5,TRBV7-2,CASSLGGRREETQYF
.,TRBJ1-1,TRBV7-2,CASSRLGPEAFF
TRBD2,TRBJ2-7,TRBV15,CATSRDRDYYEQYF
.,TRBJ2-2,TRBV7-2,CASSASSSRGSSGELFF
.,TRBJ2-2,TRBV4-3,CASSQDLAGELFF
TRBD2,TRBJ2-5,TRBV2,CASTYSGVLGTQYF
.,TRBJ1-6,TRBV5-1,CASSLTGELNSPLHF
TRBD1,TRBJ2-5,TRBV19,CASRDGQGGETQYF
.,TRBJ1-5,TRBV21-1,CASRIRQGIHQPQHF
TRBD1,TRBJ1-2,TRBV30,CAWRDRNPANYGYTF
TRBD1,TRBJ1-1,TRBV14,CASRNPGGTEAFF
.,TRBJ1-3,TRBV9,CASSVASGSSGNTIYF
TRBD1,TRBJ1-5,TRBV28,CASSFWTGENQPQHF
.,TRBJ1-6,TRBV10-3,CAISDNNSPLHF
TRBD1,TRBJ2-7,TRBV30,CAYSDRGRGEQYF
.,TRBJ2-1,TRBV11-2,CASSTPGLTYNEQFF
TRBD1,TRBJ1-6,TRBV27,CASSFQGVQLSLHF
.,TRBJ1-2,TRBV12-5,CASGLVLGGETSYTF
.,TRBJ2-7,TRBV7-8,CASSLMAVEGYEQYF
TRBD1,TRBJ1-3,TRBV6-5,CATRTRDSSGNTIYF
.,TRBJ2-1,TRBV5-4,CASSLAVASNEQFF
.,TRBJ1-2,TRBV14,CASSQVAAEGYTF
.,TRBJ2-1,TRBV6-1,CASSEGPIYNEQFF
.,TRBJ1-1,TRBV7-9,CASSETADTEAFF
.,TRBJ1-1,TRBV19,CASSFLGAEAFF
.,TRBJ1-6,TRBV5-1,CASSLGDYNSPLHF
.,TRBJ2-7,TRBV7-8,CASSRRGGGEQYF
.,TRBJ1-1,TRBV11-2,CASSSLKGNTEAFF
TRBD1,TRBJ2-2,TRBV19,CASSIERGRNTGELFF
.,TRBJ2-1,TRBV6-1,CASSEGQNEQFF
.,TRBJ2-7,TRBV7-2,CASSLAKGEQYF
TRBD2,TRBJ2-7,TRBV2,CASRGILAGDSYEQYF
.,TRBJ1-1,TRBV7-9,CASSLGGRSAEAFF
TRBD1,TRBJ2-5,TRBV10-3,CAIRSDRGGETQYF
.,TRBJ1-2,TRBV30,CAWSVLGSYTF
TRBD1,TRBJ2-5,TRBV7-2,CASSSRDRESVRRSQYF
.,TRBJ1-2,TRBV5-6,CASSLGSGGGEGYTF
.,TRBJ1-1,TRBV28,CASSPQGRGTEAFF